This T cell receptor (beta chain) appears in the sequencing data of a study of liver allograft versus peripheral blood T cells. Study details: Comparative analysis was performed on T cell receptor repertoires from transplanted livers and from recipients' peripheral blood.

The CDR3 has 14 residues. Germline V gene data show CDR1 as MNHEY and CDR2 as SVGAGI. The V end lost 2 bases, the J end lost 2 bases, and 8 bases lay between the germline ends. Study conclusions and caveats: There were reportedly differences between T cell receptor repertoires inside liver allografts and those in peripheral blood.

This clonotype was counted a few times. Its target is not known. TCRdb re-called the reads through MiXCR, storing one row per CDR3 protein. The sample has 6,000 to 8,000 distinct CDR3 sequences; approximately 17% are singletons. V usage is TRBV6-5 and J usage is TRBJ2-3, with unresolved D. This clonotype was sampled from a human patient who had a liver transplant. Some T cells may trace back to the graft donor. DNA for the CDR3: TGTGCCAGCAGTTACCGATACTCCACAGATACGCAGTATTTT. The encoded protein is CASSYRYSTDTQYF.